This TCR beta chain appears in the sequencing data of a study of T cells after somatic rescue of genetic block. Sequencing used immunoSEQ multiplex PCR; TCRdb keeps in-frame clones, though not all of them. The sample has 45,000 to 70,000 clones, approximately 96% seen once; the top ten hold under 0.095%. Germline values: CDR1 KGHSH, CDR2 LQKENI. The CDR3 sequence is 13 residues long. The ends were cut back, 5 bases at V and 7 bases at J, with 12 bases in the middle. Sequencing input: peripheral blood mononuclear cells (PBMCs). The chain uses TRBV18 and TRBJ2-1; D remains unclear. This TCR was sampled from a child younger than two. The CDR3 DNA reads TGTGCCAGCTCAGAGACAAACATTAATGAGCAGTTCTTC. Translated: CASSETNINEQFF.